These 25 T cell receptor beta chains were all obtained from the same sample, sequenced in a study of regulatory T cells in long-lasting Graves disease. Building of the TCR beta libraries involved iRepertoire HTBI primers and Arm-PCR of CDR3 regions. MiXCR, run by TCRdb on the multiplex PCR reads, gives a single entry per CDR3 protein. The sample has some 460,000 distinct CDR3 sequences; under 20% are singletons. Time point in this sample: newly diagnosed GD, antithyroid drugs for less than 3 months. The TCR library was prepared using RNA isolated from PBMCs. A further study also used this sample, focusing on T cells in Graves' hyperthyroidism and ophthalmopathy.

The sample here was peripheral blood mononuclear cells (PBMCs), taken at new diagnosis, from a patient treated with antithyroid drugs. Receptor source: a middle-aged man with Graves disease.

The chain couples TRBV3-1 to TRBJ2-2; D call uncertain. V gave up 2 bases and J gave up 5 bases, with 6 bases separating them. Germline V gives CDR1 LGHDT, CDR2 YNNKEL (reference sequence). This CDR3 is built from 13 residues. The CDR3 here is CASSQTPTGELFF. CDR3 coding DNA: TGTGCCAGCAGCCAAACACCGACCGGGGAGCTGTTTTTT.

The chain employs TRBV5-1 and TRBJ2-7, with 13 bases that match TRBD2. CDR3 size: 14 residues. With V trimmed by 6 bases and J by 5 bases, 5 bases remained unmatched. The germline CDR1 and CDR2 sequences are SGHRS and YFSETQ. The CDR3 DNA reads TGCGCCAGCACAGGACTAGCGGGAGTCCACGAGCAGTACTTC. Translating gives CASTGLAGVHEQYF.

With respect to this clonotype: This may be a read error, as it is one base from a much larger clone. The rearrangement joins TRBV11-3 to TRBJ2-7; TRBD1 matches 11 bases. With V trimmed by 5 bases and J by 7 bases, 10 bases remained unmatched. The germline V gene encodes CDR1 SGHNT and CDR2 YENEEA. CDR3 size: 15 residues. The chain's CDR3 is CASSLSGTGGNEQYF. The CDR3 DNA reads TGTGCCAGCAGCCTCTCGGGGACAGGGGGGAATGAGCAGTACTTC. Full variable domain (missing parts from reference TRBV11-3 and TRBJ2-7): EAGVVQSPRYKIIEKKQPVAFWCNPISGHNTLYWYLQNLGQGPELLIRYENEEAVDDSQLPKDRFSAERLKGVDSTLKIQPAELGDSAVYLCASSLSGTGGNEQYFGPGTRLTVT.

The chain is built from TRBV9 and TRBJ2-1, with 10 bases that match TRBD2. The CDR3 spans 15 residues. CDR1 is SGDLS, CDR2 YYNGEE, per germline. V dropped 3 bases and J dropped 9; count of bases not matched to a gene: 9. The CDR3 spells CASSEGSGRAAEQFF. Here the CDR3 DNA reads TGTGCCAGCAGCGAAGGAAGCGGGAGGGCCGCTGAGCAGTTCTTC.

The CDR3 loop reads CASSPPLWVGAVAKNIQYF. The CDR3 DNA reads TGTGCCAGCAGCCCTCCGCTGTGGGTGGGAGCGGTTGCCAAAAACATTCAGTACTTC. J is TRBJ2-4 and V is TRBV7-9; D might be TRBD2 (5 bases). Germline assignment: CDR1 SEHNR and CDR2 FQNEAQ (reference sequence). The CDR3 length is 19 residues. The V end was cut by 5 bases, the J end by 1 base, with 24 bases between. The whole variable domain, filled in from reference TRBV7-9 and TRBJ2-4, reads DTGVSQNPRHKITKRGQNVTFRCDPISEHNRLYWYRQTLGQGPEFLTYFQNEAQLEKSRLLSDRFSAERPKGSFSTLEIQRTEQGDSAMYLCASSPPLWVGAVAKNIQYFGAGTRLSVL.

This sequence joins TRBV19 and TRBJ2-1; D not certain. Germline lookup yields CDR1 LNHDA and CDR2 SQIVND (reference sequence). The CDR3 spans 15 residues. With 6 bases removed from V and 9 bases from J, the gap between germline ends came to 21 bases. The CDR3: CASSLLKVPQAEQFF. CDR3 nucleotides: TGTGCCAGTAGCCTCCTAAAAGTGCCGCAGGCTGAGCAGTTCTTC.

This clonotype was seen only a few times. Here the CDR3 reads CASSPAGGRTYNEQFF. The CDR3 nucleotides read TGCGCCAGCAGCCCAGCAGGGGGTCGCACCTACAATGAGCAGTTCTTC. The rearrangement uses TRBV5-1 and TRBJ2-1, with TRBD1 matching over 7 bases. CDR1 and CDR2 (germline): SGHRS, YFSETQ. With V trimmed by 4 bases and J by 2 bases, 9 bases remained unmatched. There are 16 residues in the CDR3.

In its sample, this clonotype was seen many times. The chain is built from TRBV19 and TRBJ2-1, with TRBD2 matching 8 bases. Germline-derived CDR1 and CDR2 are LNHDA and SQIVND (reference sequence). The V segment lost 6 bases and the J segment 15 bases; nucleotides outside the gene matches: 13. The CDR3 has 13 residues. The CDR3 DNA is TGTGCCAGTAGCCTGTCTCGAGCGGGAGACCTGTTCTTC. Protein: CASSLSRAGDLFF.

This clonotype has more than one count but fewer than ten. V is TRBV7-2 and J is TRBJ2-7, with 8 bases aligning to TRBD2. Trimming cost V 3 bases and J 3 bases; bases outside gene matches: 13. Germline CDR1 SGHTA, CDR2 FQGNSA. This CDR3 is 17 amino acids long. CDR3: CASSFKAGVVSYYEQYF. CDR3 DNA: TGTGCCAGCAGCTTTAAAGCGGGAGTTGTCTCTTACTACGAGCAGTACTTC.

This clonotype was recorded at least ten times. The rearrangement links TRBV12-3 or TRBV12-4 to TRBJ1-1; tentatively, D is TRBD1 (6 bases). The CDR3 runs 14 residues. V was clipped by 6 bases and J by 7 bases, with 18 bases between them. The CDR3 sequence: CASRGPGETNEAFF. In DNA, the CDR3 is TGTGCCAGCAGAGGGCCAGGGGAAACGAATGAAGCTTTCTTT.

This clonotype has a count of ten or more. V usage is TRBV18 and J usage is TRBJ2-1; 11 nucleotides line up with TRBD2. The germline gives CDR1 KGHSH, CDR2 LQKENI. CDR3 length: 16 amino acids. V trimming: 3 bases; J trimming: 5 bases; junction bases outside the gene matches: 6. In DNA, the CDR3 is TGTGCCAGCTCACCTAAAATTAGCGGGAGGGACAATGAGCAGTTCTTC. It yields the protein CASSPKISGRDNEQFF.

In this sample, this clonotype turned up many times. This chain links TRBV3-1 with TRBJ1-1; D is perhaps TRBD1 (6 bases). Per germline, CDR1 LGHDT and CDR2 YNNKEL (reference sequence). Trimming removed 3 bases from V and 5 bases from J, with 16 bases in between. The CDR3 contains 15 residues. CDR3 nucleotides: TGTGCCAGCAGCCAGATGGATACAGGGACTACTGAAGCTTTCTTT. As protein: CASSQMDTGTTEAFF. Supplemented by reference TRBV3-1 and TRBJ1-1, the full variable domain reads DTAVSQTPKYLVTQMGNDKSIKCEQNLGHDTMYWYKQDSKKFLKIMFSYNNKELIINETVPNRFSPKSPDKAHLNLHINSLELGDSAVYFCASSQMDTGTTEAFFGQGTRLTVV.

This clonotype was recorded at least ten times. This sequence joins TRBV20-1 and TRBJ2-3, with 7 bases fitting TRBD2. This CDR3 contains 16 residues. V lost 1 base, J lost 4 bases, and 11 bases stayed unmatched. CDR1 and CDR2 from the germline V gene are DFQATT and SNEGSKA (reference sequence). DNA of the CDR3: TGCAGTGCTAGAGGTCGACTAGCCCACGGGGCAGATACGCAGTATTTT. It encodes CSARGRLAHGADTQYF.

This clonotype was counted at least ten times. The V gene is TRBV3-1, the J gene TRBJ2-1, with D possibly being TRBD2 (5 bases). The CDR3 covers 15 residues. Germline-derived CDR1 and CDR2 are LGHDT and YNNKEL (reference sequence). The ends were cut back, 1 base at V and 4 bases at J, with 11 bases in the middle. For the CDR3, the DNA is TGTGCCAGCAGCCAAGTGGCTAGGACTTACAATGAGCAGTTCTTC. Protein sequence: CASSQVARTYNEQFF.

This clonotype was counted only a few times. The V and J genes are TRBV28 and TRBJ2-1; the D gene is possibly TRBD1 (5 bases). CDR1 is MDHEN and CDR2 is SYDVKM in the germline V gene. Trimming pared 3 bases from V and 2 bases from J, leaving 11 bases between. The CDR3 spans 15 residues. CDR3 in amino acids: CASSFRAGTYNEQFF. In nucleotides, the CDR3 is TGTGCCAGCAGTTTTAGGGCAGGGACCTACAATGAGCAGTTCTTC.

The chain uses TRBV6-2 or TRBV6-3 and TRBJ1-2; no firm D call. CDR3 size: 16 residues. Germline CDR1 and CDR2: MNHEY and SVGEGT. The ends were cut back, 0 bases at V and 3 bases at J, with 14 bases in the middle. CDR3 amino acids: CASSYSNVGYDYGYTF. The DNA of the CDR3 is TGTGCCAGCAGTTACTCGAATGTGGGGTACGACTATGGCTACACCTTC.

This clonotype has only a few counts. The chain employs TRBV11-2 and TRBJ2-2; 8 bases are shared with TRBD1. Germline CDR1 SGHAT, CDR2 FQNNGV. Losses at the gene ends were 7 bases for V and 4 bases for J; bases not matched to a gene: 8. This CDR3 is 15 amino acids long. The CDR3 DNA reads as TGTGCCAGCAAACCGTCGACAGGGGTCACCGGGGAGCTGTTTTTT. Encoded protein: CASKPSTGVTGELFF.

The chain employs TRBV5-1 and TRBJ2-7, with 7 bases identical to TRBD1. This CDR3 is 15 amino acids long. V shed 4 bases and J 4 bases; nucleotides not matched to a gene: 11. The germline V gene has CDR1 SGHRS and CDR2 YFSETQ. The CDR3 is CASSPGQNPRYEQYF. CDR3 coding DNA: TGCGCCAGCAGCCCGGGACAGAACCCCCGTTACGAGCAGTACTTC.

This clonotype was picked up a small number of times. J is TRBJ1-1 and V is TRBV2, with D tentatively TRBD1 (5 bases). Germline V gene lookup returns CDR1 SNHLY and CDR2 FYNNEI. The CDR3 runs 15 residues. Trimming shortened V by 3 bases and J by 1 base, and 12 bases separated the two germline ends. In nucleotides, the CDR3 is TGTGCCAGCAGTGAGGGGGGTTATAGGAACACTGAAGCTTTCTTT. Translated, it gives CASSEGGYRNTEAFF.

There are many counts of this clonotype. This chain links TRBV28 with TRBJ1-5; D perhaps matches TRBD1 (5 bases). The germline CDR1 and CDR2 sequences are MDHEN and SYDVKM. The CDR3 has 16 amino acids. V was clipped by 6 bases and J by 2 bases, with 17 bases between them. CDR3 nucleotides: TGTGCCAGCAGAATTTCAACGGCGGGGCGCAATCAGCCCCAGCATTTT. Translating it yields CASRISTAGRNQPQHF.

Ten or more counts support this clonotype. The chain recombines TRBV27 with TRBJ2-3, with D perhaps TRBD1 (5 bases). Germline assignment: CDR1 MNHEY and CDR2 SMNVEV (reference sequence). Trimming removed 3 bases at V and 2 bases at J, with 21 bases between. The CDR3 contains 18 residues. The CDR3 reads CASSFGAKKKSSTDTQYF. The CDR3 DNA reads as TGTGCCAGCAGTTTTGGGGCCAAGAAGAAGTCCTCCACAGATACGCAGTATTTT.

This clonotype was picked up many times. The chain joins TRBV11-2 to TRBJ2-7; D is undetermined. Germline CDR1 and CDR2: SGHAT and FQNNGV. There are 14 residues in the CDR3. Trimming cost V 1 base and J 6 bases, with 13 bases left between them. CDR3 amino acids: CASSLVVLRSEQYF. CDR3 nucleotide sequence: TGTGCCAGCAGCTTAGTGGTCCTAAGAAGCGAGCAGTACTTC.

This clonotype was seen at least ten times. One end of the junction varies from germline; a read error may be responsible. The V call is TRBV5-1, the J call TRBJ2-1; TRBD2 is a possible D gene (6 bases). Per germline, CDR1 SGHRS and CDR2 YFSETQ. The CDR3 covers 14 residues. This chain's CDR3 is CASSPGVSYNEQFF. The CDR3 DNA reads TGTGCCAGCAGCCCGGGAGTATCCTACAATGAGCAGTTCTTC. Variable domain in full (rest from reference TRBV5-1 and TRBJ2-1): KAGVTQTPRYLIKTRGQQVTLSCSPISGHRSVSWYQQTPGQGLQFLFEYFSETQRNKGNFPGRFSGRQFSNSRSEMNVSTLELGDSALYLCASSPGVSYNEQFFGPGTRLTVL.

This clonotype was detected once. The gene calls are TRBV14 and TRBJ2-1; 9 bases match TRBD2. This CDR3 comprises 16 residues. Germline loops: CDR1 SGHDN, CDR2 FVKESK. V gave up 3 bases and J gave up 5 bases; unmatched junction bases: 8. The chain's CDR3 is CASSQPGLANNNEQFF. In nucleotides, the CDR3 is TGTGCCAGCAGCCAGCCGGGACTAGCAAATAACAATGAGCAGTTCTTC.

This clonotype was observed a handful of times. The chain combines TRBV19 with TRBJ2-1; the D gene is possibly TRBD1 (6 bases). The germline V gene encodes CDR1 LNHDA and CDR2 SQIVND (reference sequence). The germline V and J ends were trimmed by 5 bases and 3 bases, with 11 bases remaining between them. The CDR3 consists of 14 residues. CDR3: CASSGGLIYNEQFF. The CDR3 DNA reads TGTGCCAGTAGTGGGGGCCTTATCTACAATGAGCAGTTCTTC.